This record concerns one T cell receptor (beta chain) sequence. The antigen is not known. The source of the sample is a study of response to subunit inactivated influenza vaccine. Points from the study as a whole: The authors put forward the suggestion that each seasonal influenza vaccination may bring in only a limited number of new T cells.

V was pared by 0 bases and J by 2 bases, with 1 base of the junction left unmatched. The CDR3 totals 14 residues. Germline-derived CDR1 and CDR2 are LGHNA and YSLEER. MiXCR, run by TCRdb on the RT-PCR reads, gives a single entry per CDR3 protein. Of a few hundred thousand distinct CDR3 sequences listed, 12% to 15% are singletons. The sequencing here drew on PBMCs from blood, taken approximately 13 days after vaccination. The rearrangement joins TRBV4-3 to TRBJ2-7; 7 bases line up with TRBD1. This receptor was obtained from a man aged 45-60 years who received an inactivated influenza vaccine. The CDR3 protein is CASSQDRGTYEQYF. CDR3 in DNA: TGCGCCAGCAGCCAAGACAGGGGGACCTACGAGCAGTACTTC.